The sequence of this T cell receptor beta chain was determined in a study of monozygotic twins with inflammatory bowel disease. Whole-study findings and limits: Healthy co-twins, by inverse Simpson, had higher TCRbeta diversity than their siblings with IBD.

In the case of this clonotype: As yet, its antigen is unknown.

Samples each yielded cDNA through eight separate reactions. UMIs that had a 6-nucleotide sample barcode were put in using template switching. Each of TCRalpha and TCRbeta cDNA went through two nested PCRs, lasting approximately 16 and 10 cycles. TCRdb reprocessed the 5' RACE reads and reports one entry per CDR3 protein, with no DNA. The sample data list 200,000 to 250,000 distinct CDR3 sequences. The clonotype comes from a human donor with ulcerative colitis or Crohn's disease, or a healthy co-twin of an affected twin (not recorded which). Sample: blood.

CDR3 sequence reads: CSAGPGPWTDTQYF. J is TRBJ2-3 and V is TRBV20-1; without DNA, the TCRdb call of TRBD1 cannot be checked. Germline CDR1 reads DFQATT; CDR2 reads SNEGSKA (reference sequence). This CDR3 contains 14 residues.